This T cell receptor (beta chain) was captured in a study of beta chain features in type 1 diabetes. Whole-study context: Sorted cells numbering 107,917,701 were examined across all samples.

Study-level findings and limits: Sequencing the cDNA could make cells with high TCR expression show up more than they should. Type 1 diabetes patients had fewer VDJ junction insertions and more deletions. For Type 1 diabetes patients, all four CD4+ subsets carried TCRB CDR3s that were moderately but significantly shorter.

Germline V gene data show CDR1 as GTSNPN and CDR2 as SVGIG (reference sequence). The CDR3 length is 16 residues. V was cut by 1 base and J by 0 bases, with 15 bases left in between. Cells sorted by CD45RO/CCR7/CD25/CD127/CD95/CD27 comprised CD4+ naive, central memory, regulatory and stem cell-like memory cells. This clone was found a few times. Its antigen is unknown. The whole isolated RNA underwent reverse transcription, so sequencing captured expressed TCRB transcripts. Here immunoSEQ multiplex PCR was the method, and the copy in TCRdb shows in-frame clones only, minus some. The table has about 240,000 clones, about 15% seen once.

The chain employs TRBV30 and TRBJ2-5; D is perhaps TRBD1 (6 bases). Sample: naive CD4+ T cells from blood. The clonotype originates from a man aged 25-45 years with type 1 diabetes. CDR3 DNA sequence: TGTGCCTGGAGTGGCGATCCAGGGGCCAACCAAGAGACCCAGTACTTC. This sequence encodes CAWSGDPGANQETQYF.